This TCR beta chain is drawn from a study of blood T cell repertoires in COVID-19. Worth noting for this clone: The sample holds other DNA sequences that translate to the same CDR3.

Method: immunoSEQ multiplex PCR; TCRdb's copy keeps in-frame clones and lacks some. The sample has hundreds of thousands of clones, about nine tenths seen once. The germline V gene encodes CDR1 SGDLS and CDR2 YYNGEE. J gave up 5 bases and V 1 base, and 4 bases lay outside the gene matches. This CDR3 has 14 amino acids. V is TRBV9 and J is TRBJ1-1; 8 nucleotides line up with TRBD1. This sequence originates from a woman aged 30 to 39 with active or convalescent COVID-19. The specimen sequenced was peripheral blood. This CDR3 is CASSVSGGATEAFF. The CDR3 nucleotides are TGTGCCAGCAGCGTATCAGGGGGCGCGACTGAAGCTTTCTTT.